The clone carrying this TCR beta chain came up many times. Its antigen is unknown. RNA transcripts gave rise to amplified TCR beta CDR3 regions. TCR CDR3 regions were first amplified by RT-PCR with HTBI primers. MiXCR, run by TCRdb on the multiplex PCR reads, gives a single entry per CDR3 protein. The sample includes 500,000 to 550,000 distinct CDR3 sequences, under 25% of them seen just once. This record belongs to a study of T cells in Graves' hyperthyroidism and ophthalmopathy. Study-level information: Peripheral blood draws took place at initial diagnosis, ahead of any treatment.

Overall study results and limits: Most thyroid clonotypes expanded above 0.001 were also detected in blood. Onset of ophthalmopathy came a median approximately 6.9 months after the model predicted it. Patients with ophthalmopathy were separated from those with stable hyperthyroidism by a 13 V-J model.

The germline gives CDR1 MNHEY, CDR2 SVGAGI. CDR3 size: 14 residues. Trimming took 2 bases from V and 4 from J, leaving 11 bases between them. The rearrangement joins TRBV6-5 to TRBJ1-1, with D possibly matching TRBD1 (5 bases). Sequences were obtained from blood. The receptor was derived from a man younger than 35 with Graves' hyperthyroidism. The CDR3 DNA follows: TGTGCCAGCAGTTACGGGGCGGAGGGCACTGAAGCTTTCTTT. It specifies CASSYGAEGTEAFF.